This T cell receptor beta chain originates from a study of T cell changes during pregnancy in multiple sclerosis. The method was immunoSEQ multiplex PCR; TCRdb's version includes in-frame clones alone and lacks a portion of them. The sample carries 130,000 or so clones, 80% to 95% recorded once. CDR3 length equals 18 residues. The germline CDR1 and CDR2 sequences are LNHNV and YYDKDF (reference sequence). After removal of 0 bases from V and 3 bases from J, the junction contained 11 bases not matched to a gene. The chain uses TRBV15 and TRBJ2-7; TRBD1 matches 10 bases. The source was peripheral blood, collected before pregnancy. The TCR comes from a female donor with multiple sclerosis, enrolled in a pregnancy study. The CDR3 nucleotides are TGTGCCACCAGCAGAGACCTAATCGACAGGGGGCTTTACTACGAGCAGTACTTC. Translating gives CATSRDLIDRGLYYEQYF.